Described below is a single T cell receptor (beta chain) sequence and its context. Its antigen remains undetermined. Nothing much larger sits one base from this clone, and base qualities are not available. This entry comes from a study of blood T cell repertoires in COVID-19 (TCRdb year 2020). At the level of the whole study: Samples covering the acute and convalescent phases of COVID-19 were provided by collaborators in the United States, Italy and Spain. The dataset comprised deeply sampled blood TCRbeta repertoires from subjects exposed to, actively infected with, or recovered from COVID-19. Where HLA class I and class II types were available, the types were taken from metadata supplied by the sample provider, not from assay-based typing. The samples were drawn from the first 160 participants of the ongoing ImmuneRACE study and from 950 to 1,500 subjects provided by 6 global collaborators. A de-identified subject ID, COVID-19 status, age in years and sex were almost always included in the sample metadata. The repertoires were made available in a free public database intended to serve as a resource for research on the immune response to SARS-CoV-2. The material from the prospective study consisted of cDNA or gDNA derived from T cells, B-cell-depleted T cells, or PBMCs.

Summary of the overall study and its limitations: The amount of clinical and demographic metadata varied by source and participant and was provided uncurated.

Each collaborating institution followed its own protocols to collect whole blood in K2EDTA tubes. Collaborator samples were shipped for TCRbeta analysis as frozen whole blood, isolated PBMCs, or DNA extracted from either sample type. The immunoSEQ Assay, a bias-controlled multiplex PCR, was used to amplify TCRbeta CDR3 regions from genomic DNA. The study's processing was this. The number of nucleated cells in each sample was estimated by amplification of reference gene primers within the assay. To quantify the absolute abundance of each unique TCRbeta CDR3 rearrangement, sequence reads were collapsed and filtered. For each sample, productive Simpson clonality was calculated as the square root of Simpson's diversity index across productive rearrangements. TCRdb took this table from immuneACCESS and kept in-frame rearrangements with V and J called. Such tables lack part of the clones; where checked against another copy, unresolved V genes explain under half of the gap, and the rest is unexplained. Clonal size and the V and J genes are those of that table, whereas D and trimming came from the DNA. In this sample the table shows 240,000 or so clones, roughly 80% of which occur a single time. Of the sample, approximately 9.4% is held by the ten largest clones.

V is pruned by 6 bases and J by 0 bases, leaving 4 bases of the junction without a gene match. The germline V gene yields SQVTM for CDR1 and ANQGSEA for CDR2. Counted from cysteine to phenylalanine, this CDR3 has 13 amino acids. Solely the CDR3 DNA is kept, with 39 bases framed from the first base. The V and J genes are TRBV29-1 and TRBJ1-1, and 7 bases in between align with TRBD1. Sequencing was performed on peripheral blood. The receptor was derived from a woman aged 80 or older with acute or convalescent COVID-19. The CDR3 loop reads CSVTGQMNTEAFF. The DNA reads TGCAGCGTGACGGGACAGATGAACACTGAAGCTTTCTTT.